What follows is one TCR beta chain and its context. Trimming pared 4 bases from V and 9 bases from J, leaving 7 bases between. The CDR3 covers 11 residues. Germline loops: CDR1 MDHEN, CDR2 SYDVKM. This sample was taken from a study of control samples from healthy donors and cancer patients. Assay used: immunoSEQ multiplex PCR; TCRdb lists only in-frame clones, some missing. The table lists about 170,000 clones, 91% of them singletons. The source of this sequence is a woman aged 30 to 39 in good health. The sequenced sample was blood. V is TRBV28 and J is TRBJ2-1, with D unresolved. CDR3 nucleotides: TGTGCCAGCAGTTGGGGTTCTGAGCAGTTCTTC. Amino acid sequence: CASSWGSEQFF.